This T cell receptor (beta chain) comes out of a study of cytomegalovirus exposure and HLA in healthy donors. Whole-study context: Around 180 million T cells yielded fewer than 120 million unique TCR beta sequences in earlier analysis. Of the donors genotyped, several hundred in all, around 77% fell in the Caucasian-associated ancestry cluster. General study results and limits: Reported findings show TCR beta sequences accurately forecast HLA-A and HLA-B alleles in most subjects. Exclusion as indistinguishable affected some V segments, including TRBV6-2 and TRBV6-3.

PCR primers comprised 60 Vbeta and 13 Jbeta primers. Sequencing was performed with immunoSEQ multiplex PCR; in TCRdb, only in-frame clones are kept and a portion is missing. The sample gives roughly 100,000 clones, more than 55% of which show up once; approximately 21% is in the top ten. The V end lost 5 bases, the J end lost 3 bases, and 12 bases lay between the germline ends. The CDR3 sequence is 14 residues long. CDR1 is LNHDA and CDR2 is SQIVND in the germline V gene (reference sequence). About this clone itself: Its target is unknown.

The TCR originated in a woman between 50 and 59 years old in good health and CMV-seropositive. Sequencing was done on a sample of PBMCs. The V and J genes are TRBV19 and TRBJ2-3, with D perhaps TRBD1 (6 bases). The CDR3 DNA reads TGTGCCAGTAGTCAAGGAAGGGGGACAGATACGCAGTATTTT. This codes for CASSQGRGTDTQYF. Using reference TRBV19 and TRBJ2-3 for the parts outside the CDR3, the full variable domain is DGGITQSPKYLFRKEGQNVTLSCEQNLNHDAMYWYRQDPGQGLRLIYYSQIVNDFQKGDIAEGYSVSREKKESFPLTVTSAQKNPTAFYLCASSQGRGTDTQYFGPGTRLTVL.